A single T cell receptor (beta chain) is shown here with its context. There is no known antigen for this receptor. Per-nucleotide qualities are absent, and no much larger clonotype sits a single base away. The data derive from a study of T-cell memory formation after mild COVID-19 (dated by TCRdb to the early 2020s). As for the study more broadly: TCR sequence clusters from the two donors were found to be largely donor specific. In two donors, T-cell clones that expanded and contracted after mild COVID-19 were followed by sequencing TCRalpha and TCRbeta repertoires longitudinally. The cohort comprised two young, previously healthy adult volunteers, one female and one male.

Reads for this sample came from an Illumina NovaSeq 6000. TCRalpha and TCRbeta cDNA libraries were constructed by 5'RACE with constant-segment primers, with sample barcodes and unique molecular identifiers being introduced. Trizol reagent was used to extract RNA from every sample. Amplification of the libraries took two PCR steps, and the second step added a second sample barcode plus Illumina TruSeq adapters. Sequencing of libraries was performed on an Illumina NovaSeq with 2 x 150 bp paired-end reads. Processing in the source paper ran as follows. Demultiplexing of reads and collapsing into UMI-guided consensus sequences were performed with migec v1.2.7. Using mixcr v2.1.11, the UMI consensuses were aligned to TRA and TRB V and J templates and assembled into clonotypes. Expanded or contracted clonotypes were those called significant by both edgeR and NoisET, with noise models trained on biological replicates. For edgeR calls, the thresholds were a false discovery rate-adjusted p below 0.01 and a log2 fold-change of 1. As an exploratory analysis of dynamics, max-normalized trajectories of the 1000 most abundant clonotypes were examined with PCA combined with hierarchical clustering. Separately sequenced CD4+ and CD8+ repertoires were used to assign a CD4 or CD8 phenotype to each responding clone. TCRdb reanalyzed the raw reads on its own, using fastp at Q25 for trimming and MiXCR for clone calling, and kept in-frame beta chains. Every entry covers one CDR3 protein and lists the most common genes and DNA from its rows. These V and J calls rely on TCRdb rather than the paper's analysis. This sample gives some 88,000 distinct CDR3 sequences in total; about 23% of them show up just once. Less than 55% of the sample lies in the top ten.

General conclusions and limits of the study: Contracting CD4+ clones were located mainly in the CM and EM memory subsets, whereas CD8+ clones were found to be enriched in EMRA. Clones that contracted from day 15 to 85 showed balanced CD4/CD8 phenotypes, whereas a second wave of clones that expanded from day 15 to 37 leaned towards CD4+. SARS-CoV-2 specificity was not confirmed for the second-wave clones peaking on day 37. Only a couple of mild cases were covered by the study, and larger cohorts that include severe cases with pre-infection samples were considered necessary. Some responding clones were found in pre-infection memory, which suggests that pre-existing cross-reactive memory T cells took part in the SARS-CoV-2 response.

Ficoll-Paque density gradient centrifugation was used to isolate PBMCs. The sequenced sample was PBMCs or a T cell subset sorted from them (not recorded which). The origin of this receptor is a man aged 18 to 29 who had mild COVID-19 (a few samples of this study predate the infection). The sample titles of this study are shuffled in the database, so cell type and time point are left out; the donor was told from shared clones.

The DNA sequence follows: TGCGCCAGCAGCCAAGTGGTAGGGGACGAGCAGTACTTC. Translated, it reads CASSQVVGDEQYF. This receptor chain uses TRBV4-1 and TRBJ2-7; TRBD1 could be the D gene, as 5 bases match. From its cysteine to its phenylalanine, the CDR3 spans 13 amino acids. CDR3 DNA only is kept here, 39 bases in frame from base 1. The germline V gene specifies MGHRA as CDR1 and YSYEKL as CDR2. V and J lose 1 base and 5 bases, and a span of 9 bases separates them.